Reported below is one T cell receptor beta chain. The CDR3 totals 13 residues. Magnetic beads with positive selection isolated CD4+ and CD8+ fractions, whose purity was verified by flow cytometry. Sequenced by immunoSEQ multiplex PCR; TCRdb stores in-frame clones only, minus some. Seen here are roughly 6,800 clones, around three fifths observed once, and the top ten hold approximately 23%. These data are taken from a study of somatic mutations in cytotoxic T cells in rheumatoid arthritis. The TCR comes from a woman in her thirties or forties in good health. Sequenced input: CD8+ T cells sorted from blood. The chain recombines TRBV21-1 with TRBJ2-3; the table's D call TRBD1 went unverified against the DNA. TRBV21-1 is a known pseudogene. This CDR3 is CASSTVMQDTQYF. The CDR3 DNA reads TGTGCCAGCAGCACAGTCATGCAAGATACGCAGTATTTT.